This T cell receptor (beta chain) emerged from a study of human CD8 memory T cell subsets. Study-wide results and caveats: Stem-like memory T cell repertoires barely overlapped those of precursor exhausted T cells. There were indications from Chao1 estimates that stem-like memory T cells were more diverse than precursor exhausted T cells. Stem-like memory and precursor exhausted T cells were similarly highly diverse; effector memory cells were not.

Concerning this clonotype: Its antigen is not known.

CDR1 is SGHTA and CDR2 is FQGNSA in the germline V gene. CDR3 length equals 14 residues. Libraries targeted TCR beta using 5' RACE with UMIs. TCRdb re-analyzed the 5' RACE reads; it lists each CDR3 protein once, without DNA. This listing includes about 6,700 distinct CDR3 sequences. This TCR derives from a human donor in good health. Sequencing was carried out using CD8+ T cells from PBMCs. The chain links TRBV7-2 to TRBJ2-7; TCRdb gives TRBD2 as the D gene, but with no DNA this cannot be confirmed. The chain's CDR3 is CASTLLPTSYEQYF.